A selection of T cell receptor beta chains follows, all from one sample in a study of T cells in Graves' hyperthyroidism and ophthalmopathy. TCRdb processed the multiplex PCR reads anew with MiXCR; each CDR3 protein has one entry. The sample lists around 190,000 distinct CDR3 sequences; 17% were seen once. Sequenced: blood. These receptors were taken from a woman between 45 and 65 years old with Graves' hyperthyroidism. Both conserved end residues are part of each CDR3. A D gene is named only where the DNA matches it firmly. Expanded clones get a size class; other rows say once, few or many, or leave the size out.

>many|TRBV28|NA|TRBJ2-7
TGTGCCAGCAGACGGACAGCTACCATCTACGAGCAGTACTTC
CASRRTATIYEQYF
>NA|TRBV5-1|NA|TRBJ1-6
TGCGCCAGCAGGCCGGACGCCTACAGTTCACCCCTCCACTTT
CASRPDAYSSPLHF
>many|TRBV20-1|TRBD1|TRBJ2-5
TGCAGTGCCAGTGGCGTCGTCAGGGGGCCTCAAGAGACCCAGTACTTC
CSASGVVRGPQETQYF
>NA|TRBV7-9|NA|TRBJ2-7
TGTGCCAGCAGCCCGGACAGGGCCGGGGGGGAGCAGTACTTC
CASSPDRAGGEQYF
>NA|TRBV27|NA|TRBJ2-7
TGTGCCAGCAGTCCCCGGGGAGGGGGCCTCTACGAGCAGTACTTC
CASSPRGGGLYEQYF
>many|TRBV25-1|TRBD1|TRBJ2-5
TGTGCCAGCAGTGACAGAGCCTCACAGGGGCAAGAGACCCAGTACTTC
CASSDRASQGQETQYF
>many|TRBV10-3|NA|TRBJ1-1
TGTGCCATCAGGACCATGAACACTGAAGCTTTCTTT
CAIRTMNTEAFF
>many|TRBV4-1|TRBD1|TRBJ1-2
TGCGCCAGCAGCCAAGCCCGGGACAGCTTTGGCTACACCTTC
CASSQARDSFGYTF
>few|TRBV7-9|NA|TRBJ1-2
TGTGCCAGCAGCTTATCTCTGGACGTTGGCTACACCTTC
CASSLSLDVGYTF
>few|TRBV6-2/TRBV6-3|NA|TRBJ1-6
TGTGCCAGCACCGGCAGGACCTATAATTCACCCCTCCACTTT
CASTGRTYNSPLHF
>many|TRBV3-1|NA|TRBJ2-1
TGTGCCAGCAGCCAAGAACCTAGCAGCTCCTACAATGAGCAGTTCTTC
CASSQEPSSSYNEQFF
>NA|TRBV5-1|TRBD1|TRBJ1-4
TGCGCCAGCAGTACGGGACAGGGAACGGCTGAAAAACTGTTTTTT
CASSTGQGTAEKLFF
>many|TRBV7-3|TRBD1|TRBJ1-1
TGTGCCAGCAGAGCTGACAGGGCGAACACTGAAGCTTTCTTT
CASRADRANTEAFF
>many|TRBV2|NA|TRBJ1-4
TGTGCCAGCAGTGGAGAGATGGGAGGTGAAAAACTGTTTTTT
CASSGEMGGEKLFF
>many|TRBV20-1|TRBD2|TRBJ2-7
TGCAGTCCATTGGGACTAGCATCGTTCGAGCAGTACTTC
CSPLGLASFEQYF
>many|TRBV7-2|TRBD2|TRBJ2-1
TGTGCCAGCCCCCGGGTGGCTAGCGGAAGCGACAATGAGCAGTTCTTC
CASPRVASGSDNEQFF
>many|TRBV7-9|TRBD2|TRBJ2-3
TGTGCCAGCAGCTTAGGGGGGAGAGCGGGAAAAAGCACAGATACGCAGTATTTT
CASSLGGRAGKSTDTQYF
>NA|TRBV2|NA|TRBJ2-1
TGTGCCAGCAGTGAAAACCTCGGGAAAAAGCAGTTCTTC
CASSENLGKKQFF
>many|TRBV3-1|TRBD2|TRBJ2-3
TGTGCCAGCAGCAACCCTAGCGGAATGATTGGTACAGATACGCAGTATTTT
CASSNPSGMIGTDTQYF
>NA|TRBV18|NA|TRBJ2-1
TGTGCCAGCTCACCGGGAAGTTCCTCCTACAATGAGCAGTTCTTC
CASSPGSSSYNEQFF
>many|TRBV7-9|TRBD1|TRBJ1-5
TGTGCCAGCAGTCGGACAGGGCAGGGCAATCAGCCCCAGCATTTT
CASSRTGQGNQPQHF
>NA|TRBV28|TRBD1|TRBJ1-6
TGTGCCAGCAGTGTGTTAGGGACAGGGGCGAATTCACCCCTCCACTTT
CASSVLGTGANSPLHF
>few|TRBV20-1|NA|TRBJ1-1
TGCAGTGCAGCAGGGAGGTGGACTGAAGCTTTCTTT
CSAAGRWTEAFF
>NA|TRBV5-6|TRBD1|TRBJ1-2
TGTGCCAGCAGCTGGACGGGACAGGGGATAGACTATGGCTACACCTTC
CASSWTGQGIDYGYTF
>few|TRBV20-1|NA|TRBJ2-1
TGCAGTGCTAGAGAAGACCGACCCTACAATGAGCAGTTCTTC
CSAREDRPYNEQFF
>many|TRBV2|TRBD1|TRBJ2-7
TGTGCCAGCAGGGAAGGGACAGGGGGATACGAGCAGTACTTC
CASREGTGGYEQYF
>NA|TRBV7-9|TRBD1|TRBJ1-4
TGTGCCAGCAGTTTTACAGGGGACCCAACTAATGAAAAACTGTTTTTT
CASSFTGDPTNEKLFF
>few|TRBV30|NA|TRBJ1-2
TGTGCCTGGAGTGTACGAAATCAGGGGAGCTATGGCTACACCTTC
CAWSVRNQGSYGYTF
>many|TRBV19|NA|TRBJ2-7
TGTGCCTGTGGCTACGGGGACGGGGTGGAGCAGTACTTC
CACGYGDGVEQYF
>once|TRBV7-2|NA|TRBJ2-5
TGTGCCAGCAGCTTGGTTAGCGCCTTACAAGAGACCCAGTACTTC
CASSLVSALQETQYF
>many|TRBV2|TRBD1|TRBJ1-2
TGTGCCAGCACCGGGGACAGGGGAGGCTACACCTTC
CASTGDRGGYTF
>many|TRBV19|TRBD1|TRBJ1-2
TGTGCCAGTAGTTCAATCTCATCCGGGACAGGGTATGGCTACACCTTC
CASSSISSGTGYGYTF
>NA|TRBV6-1|TRBD1|TRBJ1-2
TGTGCCAGCAGTGAAGCGCGTCCCAGGACAGGGACGTATGGCTACACCTTC
CASSEARPRTGTYGYTF
>many|TRBV7-9|TRBD2|TRBJ2-1
TGTGCCAGCAGCTGGGGGACTAGCGGGAGGGAGCAGTTCTTC
CASSWGTSGREQFF
>many|TRBV7-8|NA|TRBJ2-7
TGTGCCAGCAGCTTAGGACAGGTAGACTACGAGCAGTACTTC
CASSLGQVDYEQYF
>few|TRBV20-1|NA|TRBJ2-2
TGCAGTGCTTCGGCCAGAAGTAACACCGGGGAGCTGTTTTTT
CSASARSNTGELFF
>many|TRBV27|NA|TRBJ1-2
TGTGCCAGCAGTTTGTCCCCGGCCTATGGCTACACCTTC
CASSLSPAYGYTF
>many|TRBV27|NA|TRBJ2-7
TGTGCCAGCAGTTTATCCCCTAGCGCAATCTACGAGCAGTACTTC
CASSLSPSAIYEQYF
>NA|TRBV30|NA|TRBJ1-2
TGTGCCTGGAGTCCGAACAGGGCCAGCTATGGCTACACCTTC
CAWSPNRASYGYTF
>NA|TRBV3-1|NA|TRBJ2-7
TGTGCCAGCAGCCAAGGAAGAGGGGGGAACAAGGGGAACCTCTACGAGCAGTACTTC
CASSQGRGGNKGNLYEQYF
>NA|TRBV10-3|NA|TRBJ2-1
TGTGCCATCAGTGAGTCGTATGAGCAGTTCTTC
CAISESYEQFF
>NA|TRBV4-1|NA|TRBJ1-5
TGCGCCAGCAGCCAAGAACGTCGTAGGGGTGGCAATCAGCCCCAGCATTTT
CASSQERRRGGNQPQHF
>few|TRBV19|TRBD1|TRBJ2-3
TGTGCCAGTAGTATAGGAGGGGGCGCACAAGATACGCAGTATTTT
CASSIGGGAQDTQYF
>few|TRBV12-3/TRBV12-4|TRBD1|TRBJ1-6
TGTGCCAGCAGTTTAGGAAAGGGGGCAGAGTCACCCCTCCACTTT
CASSLGKGAESPLHF
>many|TRBV3-1|TRBD1|TRBJ2-7
TGTGCCAGCAGCCCGAGACAGGGCCCCTACGAGCAGTACTTC
CASSPRQGPYEQYF
>once|TRBV3-1|NA|TRBJ2-2
TGTGCCAGCAGCCCACTCTCACGGCGGGGTGGAAACACCGGGGAGCTGTTTTTT
CASSPLSRRGGNTGELFF
>few|TRBV30|NA|TRBJ1-1
TGTGCCACGGACAGATTGAACACTGAAGCTTTCTTT
CATDRLNTEAFF
>NA|TRBV29-1|NA|TRBJ1-1
TGCAGCGTTGTAGAACGGACTGAAGCTTTCTTT
CSVVERTEAFF
>NA|TRBV10-1|NA|TRBJ2-1
TGCGCCAGCAGTGGGAGGGGACCGATGTTCTTC
CASSGRGPMFF
>many|TRBV6-5|TRBD2|TRBJ2-5
TGTGCCAGCAGTTACGGGGGACTAGCGGGTACGCCCCAAGAGACCCAGTACTTC
CASSYGGLAGTPQETQYF
>many|TRBV27|NA|TRBJ2-7
TGTGCCAGCAGTTTATCGGGGAGGCCTAACTCCTACGAGCAGTACTTC
CASSLSGRPNSYEQYF